This TCR beta chain emerged from a study of monozygotic twins with cystic fibrosis. The repertoire was sequenced with immunoSEQ multiplex PCR; TCRdb's copy has only in-frame clones and lacks some. The sample yields about 24,000 clones, around 90% seen once. On this clone: The antigen remains undetermined.

Germline V gene lookup returns CDR1 LNHNV and CDR2 YYDKDF (reference sequence). The V gene lost 0 bases and the J gene lost 2 bases, with 11 bases spanning the gap. This CDR3 spans 16 amino acids. Study-level findings and limits: Nucleotide-identical clonotype sharing was significantly higher within monozygotic CF twin pairs than between unrelated CF individuals. In this small cohort, shared CDR3 numbers showed no association with age, concordance or disease severity. Low clonality (median around 0.0096) suggested a mostly naive repertoire.

Source material: blood. This clonotype originated in a girl aged 2-10 years with cystic fibrosis. The chain recombines TRBV15 with TRBJ2-4, with D perhaps being TRBD1 or TRBD2 (5 bases each). CDR3 sequence reads: CATSRDLGEPKNIQYF. The DNA for the CDR3 is TGTGCCACCAGCAGAGATTTGGGGGAACCCAAAAACATTCAGTACTTC.